The 30 T cell receptor beta chains below were found in one sample sequenced in a study of blood T cell repertoires in COVID-19. This table comes from immunoSEQ multiplex PCR, and its TCRdb copy is limited to in-frame clones, with some not included. The profile covers 210,000 or so clones, with over 75% appearing a single time and around 5.1% taken by the ten largest. Material for sequencing was peripheral blood. These TCRs come from a human donor in a cohort sampled during active COVID-19.

The V gene is TRBV30, the J gene TRBJ1-4; D is unresolved. The CDR3 contains 14 residues. Germline-derived CDR1 and CDR2 are GTSNPN and SVGIG (reference sequence). V lost 2 bases and J 2 bases, leaving 9 bases between the germline ends. The DNA of the CDR3 is TGTGCCTGGAGTCTGTCCTTTACTAATGAAAAACTGTTTTTT. Encoded protein: CAWSLSFTNEKLFF.

V is TRBV30 and J is TRBJ2-7, with a tentative D call TRBD2 (5 bases). The CDR3 length is 11 residues. Germline V CDR1 and CDR2: GTSNPN, SVGIG (reference sequence). V lost 3 bases to trimming and J lost 4 bases, with 7 bases between them. The CDR3 DNA sequence: TGTGCCTGGAGCCCGGGGTACGAGCAGTACTTC. Encoded protein: CAWSPGYEQYF.

The gene calls are TRBV18 and TRBJ2-7; TRBD2 aligns across 8 bases. The J segment lost 0 bases and the V segment lost 2 bases, leaving 3 bases of the junction unmatched. The CDR3 length is 15 residues. The germline V gene encodes CDR1 KGHSH and CDR2 LQKENI. The CDR3 region is CASSPTRGGSYEQYF. As DNA, the CDR3 is TGTGCCAGCTCACCAACTCGGGGGGGCTCCTACGAGCAGTACTTC.

In its sample, this clone was seen once. This rearrangement joins TRBV7-2 to TRBJ1-2; possibly TRBD1 for D (5 bases). Germline V gives CDR1 SGHTA, CDR2 FQGNSA. V was clipped by 3 bases and J by 11 bases, with 10 bases between them. The CDR3 extends over 11 amino acids. In nucleotides, the CDR3 is TGTGCCAGCAGCTTGACAGAGGATTACACCTTC. Its protein is CASSLTEDYTF.

This sequence joins TRBV6-2 or TRBV6-3 and TRBJ1-5; 10 positions agree with TRBD1. CDR1 is MNHEY, CDR2 SVGEGT, per germline. The CDR3 length is 17 residues. With 1 base clipped from V and 3 bases from J, the junction kept 6 bases outside the gene matches. The CDR3 DNA reads TGTGCCAGCAGTTACTTGCTGGGACAGGGGAACAATCAGCCCCAGCATTTT. The encoded protein is CASSYLLGQGNNQPQHF.

V usage is TRBV6-2 or TRBV6-3 and J usage is TRBJ2-2; 9 positions agree with TRBD1. Trimming at V came to 6 bases and at J to 5 bases, leaving 7 bases not matched to a gene. This CDR3 is 15 amino acids long. Per the germline V gene, CDR1 is MNHEY and CDR2 is SVGEGT. The CDR3 DNA sequence: TGTGCCAGCAGCCCCGGGACAGGGTTGACCGGGGAGCTGTTTTTT. Translation: CASSPGTGLTGELFF.

V gene TRBV29-1 combines with J gene TRBJ2-5; a weak D match, TRBD2 (5 bases). The CDR3 extends over 11 amino acids. V lost 7 bases to trimming and J lost 6 bases, with 12 bases between them. CDR1 and CDR2 from the germline V gene are SQVTM and ANQGSEA. The CDR3 sequence is CSAAREKTQYF. The CDR3 nucleotides are TGCAGCGCCGCTCGGGAAAAGACCCAGTACTTC.

The J gene is TRBJ2-7, the V gene TRBV6-2 or TRBV6-3; a weak D match, TRBD2 (6 bases). Trimming cost V 6 bases and J 4 bases, with 19 bases left between them. The CDR3 totals 15 residues. Looked up from germline, CDR1 is MNHEY and CDR2 is SVGEGT. The CDR3 DNA reads as TGTGCCAGCAGCCCCTCGGACTACAGCTGGTACGAGCAGTACTTC. Amino acids: CASSPSDYSWYEQYF.

Here the CDR3 DNA reads TGTGCCAGCAGCGGGCTAGCGGTCGGCTCCTACAATGAGCAGTTCTTC. Translation gives CASSGLAVGSYNEQFF. The V and J genes are TRBV7-9 and TRBJ2-1; TRBD2 aligns across 7 bases. V was clipped by 5 bases and J by 0 bases; unmatched bases: 7. In germline, CDR1 is SEHNR, CDR2 FQNEAQ (reference sequence). The CDR3 sequence is 16 residues long.

The rearrangement uses TRBV6-6 and TRBJ1-5, with 9 nucleotides matching TRBD1. Germline V gene data show CDR1 as MNHNY and CDR2 as SVGAGI (reference sequence). The CDR3 loop spans 15 amino acids. V gave up 5 bases and J gave up 6 bases; unmatched junction bases: 8. The CDR3 DNA reads TGTGCCAGCAGTCTGGGACAGGGAAACAGTCAGCCCCAGCATTTT. Protein sequence: CASSLGQGNSQPQHF.

The gene calls are TRBV6-2 or TRBV6-3 and TRBJ1-5, with D unresolved. The CDR3 sequence is 14 residues long. The ends were cut back, 5 bases at V and 4 bases at J, with 12 bases in the middle. The V gene's germline CDR1 is MNHEY and CDR2 SVGEGT. The CDR3 DNA reads TGTGCCAGCAGTAAACGGGTCCTTAATCAGCCCCAGCATTTT. It codes for CASSKRVLNQPQHF.

The chain uses TRBV5-6 and TRBJ2-7; weak D call: TRBD1 (6 bases). This CDR3 contains 14 residues. Between the trimmed V and J ends, which lost 4 bases and 6 bases, there was a span of 17 bases. CDR1 and CDR2 (germline): SGHDT, YYEEEE. The DNA for the CDR3 is TGTGCCAGCAGCCCCTTGACAGGCTTGCTCGAGCAGTACTTC. Translated, it gives CASSPLTGLLEQYF.

The gene calls are TRBV5-4 and TRBJ2-7, with D maybe TRBD1 (5 bases). V lost 9 bases and J 0 bases, leaving 16 bases between the germline ends. Germline CDR1 SGHNT, CDR2 YYREEE (reference sequence). The CDR3 totals 14 residues. The CDR3 loop reads CATLRQPSSYEQYF. The DNA for the CDR3 is TGTGCCACCTTAAGACAGCCGAGCTCCTACGAGCAGTACTTC.

The rearrangement links TRBV7-9 to TRBJ1-1, with no clear D. This CDR3 contains 15 residues. Germline V gene lookup returns CDR1 SEHNR and CDR2 FQNEAQ (reference sequence). V was shortened by 1 base and J by 1 base, with 10 bases between the two germline ends. The CDR3 protein is CASSLELHENTEAFF. The CDR3 DNA follows: TGTGCCAGCAGCTTAGAGCTTCACGAGAACACTGAAGCTTTCTTT.

This rearrangement joins TRBV9 to TRBJ2-2; D is perhaps TRBD2 (5 bases). The germline V gene encodes CDR1 SGDLS and CDR2 YYNGEE. CDR3 size: 16 residues. V lost 3 bases and J 2 bases, leaving 14 bases between the germline ends. CDR3 DNA sequence: TGTGCCAGCAGCGCCCGCCTAGCCGAAAACACCGGGGAGCTGTTTTTT. Encoded protein: CASSARLAENTGELFF.

The V and J genes are TRBV30 and TRBJ1-6; no definite D call. Trimming stripped 2 bases from V and 7 bases from J, with 9 bases between. The CDR3 runs 13 residues. From germline, CDR1 is GTSNPN and CDR2 SVGIG (reference sequence). The CDR3 region has the DNA TGTGCCTGGAGTCGAGACGGGAATTCACCCCTCCACTTT. This sequence encodes CAWSRDGNSPLHF.

This clone appeared a single time. The gene calls are TRBV5-5 and TRBJ2-6; 8 bases match TRBD1. Germline V gene lookup returns CDR1 SGHKS and CDR2 YYEKEE (reference sequence). CDR3 size: 16 residues. The trim removed 2 bases at V and 2 bases at J, leaving 3 bases unmatched. The CDR3 reads CASSLRTGTGANVLTF. CDR3 nucleotides: TGTGCCAGCAGCTTACGGACAGGGACTGGGGCCAACGTCCTGACTTTC.

J is TRBJ1-3 and V is TRBV10-3; no clear D. The germline V gene encodes CDR1 ENHRY and CDR2 SYGVKD. The V and J ends lost 7 bases and 0 bases respectively, with 7 bases between them. This CDR3 has 13 residues. The CDR3 spells CAIMKSSGNTIYF. Written as DNA, the CDR3 is TGTGCCATCATGAAGAGCTCTGGAAACACCATATATTTT.

Remarks on this clone: A read error may account for a junction end that differs from germline. The rearrangement joins TRBV28 to TRBJ2-7, with 7 bases that match TRBD2. There are 14 residues in the CDR3. The germline gives CDR1 MDHEN, CDR2 SYDVKM. The CDR3 is CASTLIRGDYEQYF. The CDR3 bases are TGTGCCAGCACTTTAATCCGGGGGGACTACGAGCAGTACTTC.

The chain employs TRBV7-3 and TRBJ2-3; D possibly corresponds to TRBD2 (5 bases). This CDR3 is 15 amino acids long. The germline gives CDR1 SGHTA, CDR2 FQGTGA. Deletions cut 1 base from V and 4 bases from J, with 12 bases between. The CDR3 nucleotides read TGTGCCAGCAGCTTAAGGGCGGGTGCGGCAGATACGCAGTATTTT. Translated, it gives CASSLRAGAADTQYF.

The J gene is TRBJ1-2, the V gene TRBV9; 8 nucleotides match TRBD1. Trimming cost V 3 bases and J 8 bases; bases outside gene matches: 6. The germline CDR1 and CDR2 sequences are SGDLS and YYNGEE. This CDR3 comprises 13 residues. The CDR3 DNA reads TGTGCCAGCAGCGAGACAGGGGATGGGGGCTACACCTTC. Its translation is CASSETGDGGYTF. The full variable domain, completed using reference TRBV9 and TRBJ1-2, is DSGVTQTPKHLITATGQRVTLRCSPRSGDLSVYWYQQSLDQGLQFLIQYYNGEERAKGNILERFSAQQFPDLHSELNLSSLELGDSALYFCASSETGDGGYTFGSGTRLTVV.

The chain employs TRBV14 and TRBJ2-7; 9 nucleotides match TRBD2. Germline V gives CDR1 SGHDN, CDR2 FVKESK. Trimming at V came to 1 base and at J to 7 bases, leaving 8 bases not matched to a gene. CDR3 length: 15 amino acids. This CDR3 reads CASSQARGRAGEQYF. As DNA, the CDR3 is TGTGCCAGCAGCCAAGCCCGCGGGAGGGCTGGGGAGCAGTACTTC. The whole variable domain, filled in from reference TRBV14 and TRBJ2-7, reads EAGVTQFPSHSVIEKGQTVTLRCDPISGHDNLYWYRRVMGKEIKFLLHFVKESKQDESGMPNNRFLAERTGGTYSTLKVQPAELEDSGVYFCASSQARGRAGEQYFGPGTRLTVT.

This clone occurred a few times. The rearrangement links TRBV7-9 to TRBJ1-4; a weak D match, TRBD1 (5 bases). The V end was cut by 5 bases, the J end by 6 bases, with 16 bases between. This CDR3 is built from 15 residues. In germline, CDR1 is SEHNR, CDR2 FQNEAQ (reference sequence). The CDR3 DNA sequence: TGTGCCAGCAGCGTACTATCGGGACTCGATGAAAAACTGTTTTTT. This sequence encodes CASSVLSGLDEKLFF. The full variable domain, rest sourced from reference TRBV7-9 and TRBJ1-4, is DTGVSQNPRHKITKRGQNVTFRCDPISEHNRLYWYRQTLGQGPEFLTYFQNEAQLEKSRLLSDRFSAERPKGSFSTLEIQRTEQGDSAMYLCASSVLSGLDEKLFFGSGTQLSVL.

The gene calls are TRBV6-4 and TRBJ2-6, with D perhaps TRBD1 (5 bases). Germline loops: CDR1 MRHNA, CDR2 SNTAGT. The CDR3 covers 15 residues. The V end was cut by 2 bases, the J end by 2 bases, with 7 bases between. The CDR3 region has the DNA TGTGCCAGCAGTGACAAAGGGGCTGGGGCCAACGTCCTGACTTTC. This gives the protein CASSDKGAGANVLTF.

The V call is TRBV24-1, the J call TRBJ2-5; weak D call: TRBD2 (5 bases). V lost 9 bases to trimming and J lost 5 bases, with 18 bases between them. The CDR3 covers 14 residues. Germline CDR1 is KGHDR and CDR2 is SFDVKD. DNA of the CDR3: TGTGCCACCTCACGAGCAATCGGCGGGGAGACCCAGTACTTC. Translation gives CATSRAIGGETQYF.

The chain links TRBV5-4 to TRBJ1-2; possibly TRBD1 for D (6 bases). Germline CDR1 is SGHNT and CDR2 is YYREEE (reference sequence). Trimming removed 4 bases at V and 4 bases at J, with 17 bases between. The CDR3 totals 15 residues. The CDR3 bases are TGTGCCAGCAGCCCCAACAGGGAATTAGGCTATGGCTACACCTTC. Protein: CASSPNRELGYGYTF.

This chain uses TRBV7-2 with TRBJ2-7; D may be TRBD2 (6 bases). The CDR3 is 13 amino acids. Between the trimmed V and J ends, which lost 3 bases and 6 bases, there was a span of 12 bases. CDR1 is SGHTA and CDR2 is FQGNSA in the germline V gene. CDR3 DNA sequence: TGTGCCAGCAGCTTTGGGACTCCGACCGAGCAGTACTTC. This codes for CASSFGTPTEQYF.

This clone was seen once. This chain joins TRBV27 and TRBJ1-2; 9 nucleotides agree with TRBD1. Trimming removed 2 bases from V and 6 bases from J; junction bases left unmatched: 7. The germline V gene encodes CDR1 MNHEY and CDR2 SMNVEV (reference sequence). There are 15 residues in the CDR3. The CDR3 region is CASSLGGQGGHGYTF. Written as DNA, the CDR3 is TGTGCCAGCAGTTTAGGGGGACAGGGAGGACATGGCTACACCTTC.

The chain's CDR3 is CASSKDRATYNEQFF. In DNA, the CDR3 is TGTGCCAGTAGTAAAGACAGGGCAACCTACAATGAGCAGTTCTTC. The rearrangement uses TRBV19 and TRBJ2-1; 7 positions agree with TRBD1. This CDR3 is 15 amino acids long. After removal of 4 bases from V and 2 bases from J, the junction contained 5 bases not matched to a gene. Germline loops: CDR1 LNHDA, CDR2 SQIVND (reference sequence).

The V and J genes are TRBV27 and TRBJ2-7, with TRBD2 identical over 9 bases. The V segment lost 3 bases and the J segment 2 bases; nucleotides outside the gene matches: 5. Germline V gene data show CDR1 as MNHEY and CDR2 as SMNVEV (reference sequence). CDR3 size: 15 residues. CDR3 coding DNA: TGTGCCAGCAGTTTCGATGCGGGGGGGACCTACGAGCAGTACTTC. Its protein product is CASSFDAGGTYEQYF.